This T cell receptor beta chain was obtained from a study of T cells in localized non-small cell lung cancer. Sequencing used immunoSEQ multiplex PCR; TCRdb keeps in-frame clones, though not all of them. This sample has about 21,000 clones; roughly 86% occur once, and the top ten carry roughly 30%. The source material was peripheral blood mononuclear cells, sampled before any cancer treatment. The clonotype comes from a male donor aged 60 or older with stage II lung adenocarcinoma.

DNA of the CDR3: TGTGCCAGCACCGACAGAGCCTACGAGCAGTACTTC. Amino acid sequence: CASTDRAYEQYF. V is TRBV7-9 and J is TRBJ2-7, with D possibly matching TRBD1 (5 bases). The CDR3 is 12 amino acids. The V gene lost 7 bases and the J gene lost 2 bases, with 9 bases spanning the gap. The germline V gene has CDR1 SEHNR and CDR2 FQNEAQ (reference sequence).